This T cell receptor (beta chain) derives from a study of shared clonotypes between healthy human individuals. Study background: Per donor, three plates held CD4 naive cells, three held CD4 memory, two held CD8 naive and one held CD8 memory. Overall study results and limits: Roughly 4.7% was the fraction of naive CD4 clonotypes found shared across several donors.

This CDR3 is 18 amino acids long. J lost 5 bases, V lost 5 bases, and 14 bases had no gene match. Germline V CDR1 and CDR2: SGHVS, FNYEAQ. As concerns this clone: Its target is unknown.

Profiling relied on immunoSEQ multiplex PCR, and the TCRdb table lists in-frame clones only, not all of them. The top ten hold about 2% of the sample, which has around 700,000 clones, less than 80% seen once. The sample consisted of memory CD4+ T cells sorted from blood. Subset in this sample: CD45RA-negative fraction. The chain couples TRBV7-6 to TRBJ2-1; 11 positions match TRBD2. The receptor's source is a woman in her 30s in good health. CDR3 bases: TGTGCCAGCAGCAGAACCGGGACTAGCGGAGGTGGACACAATGAGCAGTTCTTC. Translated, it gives CASSRTGTSGGGHNEQFF.